Listed below are T cell receptor beta chains from one sample, sequenced in a study of OX40 agonist ivuxolimab in advanced cancers. Clones were sequenced by immunoSEQ multiplex PCR, and TCRdb holds only the in-frame ones, with some missing. Of over 85,000 clones in the sample, about 83% were seen once. The material sequenced was CD4+ or CD8+ T cells sorted from blood, taken in a trial of the OX40 agonist ivuxolimab. The receptor source for this set is an adult with an advanced solid tumor such as melanoma, head and neck, liver or kidney cancer. The CDR3 runs from the conserved cysteine through the conserved F or W. D genes are given only for firm matches. Clone size is not always given. Where it is, it says once, few, many or a class for expanded clones.

J gene: TRBJ1-2; clone size: NA; D gene: NA; V gene: TRBV6-1; CDR3 DNA: TGTGCCAGCAGTGAACTCGGGGGGCGCGTCTATGGCTACACCTTC; CDR3 protein: CASSELGGRVYGYTF
J gene: TRBJ1-1; clone size: NA; D gene: NA; V gene: TRBV5-1; CDR3 DNA: TGCGCCAGCAGCTCGGAGGGCCCTGAAGCTTTCTTT; CDR3 protein: CASSSEGPEAFF
J gene: TRBJ1-1; clone size: once; D gene: NA; V gene: TRBV6-6; CDR3 DNA: TGTGCCAGCAGTTACTCGGACTCACGCACTGAAGCTTTCTTT; CDR3 protein: CASSYSDSRTEAFF
J gene: TRBJ1-1; clone size: NA; D gene: NA; V gene: TRBV18; CDR3 DNA: TGTGCCAGCTCACTCCGGGACGGGAGGAGCACTGAAGCTTTCTTT; CDR3 protein: CASSLRDGRSTEAFF
J gene: TRBJ2-1; clone size: NA; D gene: TRBD1; V gene: TRBV5-4; CDR3 DNA: TGTGCCAGCAGTCGGGACAGGGCCTCCTACAATGAGCAGTTCTTC; CDR3 protein: CASSRDRASYNEQFF
J gene: TRBJ2-5; clone size: once; D gene: NA; V gene: TRBV29-1; CDR3 DNA: TGCAGCGTTGTTCCACAATTGTCCGGGGAGACCCAGTACTTC; CDR3 protein: CSVVPQLSGETQYF
J gene: TRBJ1-1; clone size: once; D gene: TRBD1; V gene: TRBV28; CDR3 DNA: TGTGCCAGCAGCAAAGACACGACAGGGGCTGAAGCTTTCTTT; CDR3 protein: CASSKDTTGAEAFF
J gene: TRBJ1-1; clone size: NA; D gene: NA; V gene: TRBV7-6; CDR3 DNA: TGTGCCAGCAGTCCTTTAAGCCTTCTCCAGGGCACTGAAGCTTTCTTT; CDR3 protein: CASSPLSLLQGTEAFF
J gene: TRBJ1-1; clone size: NA; D gene: NA; V gene: TRBV18; CDR3 DNA: TGTGCCAGCTCACCAAAAGACGCTGAAGCTTTCTTT; CDR3 protein: CASSPKDAEAFF
J gene: TRBJ2-1; clone size: NA; D gene: NA; V gene: TRBV5-1; CDR3 DNA: TGCGCCAGCCGGGACCAAACCAATGAGCAGTTCTTC; CDR3 protein: CASRDQTNEQFF
J gene: TRBJ2-3; clone size: NA; D gene: NA; V gene: TRBV7-2; CDR3 DNA: TGTGCCAGCAGCTCAATCGGGGTAGATACGCAGTATTTT; CDR3 protein: CASSSIGVDTQYF
J gene: TRBJ1-1; clone size: few; D gene: NA; V gene: TRBV6-6; CDR3 DNA: TGTGCCAGCAGTTACGGGACACCGAACACTGAAGCTTTCTTT; CDR3 protein: CASSYGTPNTEAFF
J gene: TRBJ2-2; clone size: NA; D gene: NA; V gene: TRBV9; CDR3 DNA: TGTGCCAGCAGCCCCATGCGGGGGCACACCGGGGAGCTGTTTTTT; CDR3 protein: CASSPMRGHTGELFF
J gene: TRBJ2-7; clone size: NA; D gene: NA; V gene: TRBV19; CDR3 DNA: TGTGCCAGTAGTAAGGCGCTGGACGGCTACGAGCAGTACTTC; CDR3 protein: CASSKALDGYEQYF
J gene: TRBJ1-1; clone size: NA; D gene: NA; V gene: TRBV5-1; CDR3 DNA: TGCGCCAGCAGCTTGCAAGGGGTGGGCACTGAAGCTTTCTTT; CDR3 protein: CASSLQGVGTEAFF
J gene: TRBJ1-3; clone size: NA; D gene: NA; V gene: TRBV6-1; CDR3 DNA: TGTGCCAGCAGTGAACGCCTGCTCACTGGAAACACCATATATTTT; CDR3 protein: CASSERLLTGNTIYF
J gene: TRBJ1-4; clone size: NA; D gene: TRBD1; V gene: TRBV6-5; CDR3 DNA: TGTGCCAGCAAGAAGACAGGGACGAATGAAAAACTGTTTTTT; CDR3 protein: CASKKTGTNEKLFF
J gene: TRBJ2-1; clone size: NA; D gene: NA; V gene: TRBV4-2; CDR3 DNA: TGTGCCAGCAGCCAGGACCCGGGGATTGAGAGACATGAGCAGTTCTTC; CDR3 protein: CASSQDPGIERHEQFF
J gene: TRBJ2-4; clone size: NA; D gene: NA; V gene: TRBV6-6; CDR3 DNA: TGTGCCAGCCGCACGGGTGGGTCCAAAAACATTCAGTACTTC; CDR3 protein: CASRTGGSKNIQYF
J gene: TRBJ2-1; clone size: NA; D gene: TRBD1; V gene: TRBV5-1; CDR3 DNA: TGCGCCAGCAGATACCGGGACAGGGCCTACAATGAGCAGTTCTTC; CDR3 protein: CASRYRDRAYNEQFF
J gene: TRBJ2-7; clone size: NA; D gene: NA; V gene: TRBV13; CDR3 DNA: TGTGCCAGCAGCTTAAACAGGGTCGGGGGTAAGCAGTACTTC; CDR3 protein: CASSLNRVGGKQYF
J gene: TRBJ1-2; clone size: NA; D gene: TRBD1; V gene: TRBV6-5; CDR3 DNA: TGTGCCAGCAGTGGGACAGGGGACTATGGCTACACCTTC; CDR3 protein: CASSGTGDYGYTF
J gene: TRBJ1-5; clone size: NA; D gene: TRBD1; V gene: TRBV7-8; CDR3 DNA: TGTGCCAGCAGCTTAACCCTCAAGGGGGCTCGGCAGCCCCAGCATTTT; CDR3 protein: CASSLTLKGARQPQHF
J gene: TRBJ1-3; clone size: NA; D gene: NA; V gene: TRBV19; CDR3 DNA: TGTGCCAGTAGTGAAGACGGTGGAAACACCATATATTTT; CDR3 protein: CASSEDGGNTIYF
J gene: TRBJ2-3; clone size: NA; D gene: NA; V gene: TRBV6-6; CDR3 DNA: TGTGCCAGCAGTTACTTCGCAGGCACAGATACGCAGTATTTT; CDR3 protein: CASSYFAGTDTQYF
J gene: TRBJ2-3; clone size: NA; D gene: TRBD2; V gene: TRBV5-1; CDR3 DNA: TGCGCCAGCAGCACTGGGCTAGCGGGGGGCCGAGATACGCAGTATTTT; CDR3 protein: CASSTGLAGGRDTQYF
J gene: TRBJ1-1; clone size: few; D gene: NA; V gene: TRBV10-3; CDR3 DNA: TGTGCCATCAGTGACACGCAAACTGAAGCTTTCTTT; CDR3 protein: CAISDTQTEAFF
J gene: TRBJ2-1; clone size: NA; D gene: NA; V gene: TRBV7-2; CDR3 DNA: TGTGCCAGCAGCCCGTGGAGTGAGTACAATGAGCAGTTCTTC; CDR3 protein: CASSPWSEYNEQFF
J gene: TRBJ2-1; clone size: NA; D gene: NA; V gene: TRBV5-1; CDR3 DNA: TGCGCCAGCAGCAAGACTAGTCCGGACAATGAGCAGTTCTTC; CDR3 protein: CASSKTSPDNEQFF
J gene: TRBJ1-2; clone size: NA; D gene: NA; V gene: TRBV5-8; CDR3 DNA: TGTGCCAGCAGCTCTTACCGCCGGTGGAAGGATGGCTACACCTTC; CDR3 protein: CASSSYRRWKDGYTF
J gene: TRBJ2-7; clone size: NA; D gene: NA; V gene: TRBV11-3; CDR3 DNA: TGTGCCAGCAGCTTAGATCAAGGGGGGGAGCAGTACTTC; CDR3 protein: CASSLDQGGEQYF